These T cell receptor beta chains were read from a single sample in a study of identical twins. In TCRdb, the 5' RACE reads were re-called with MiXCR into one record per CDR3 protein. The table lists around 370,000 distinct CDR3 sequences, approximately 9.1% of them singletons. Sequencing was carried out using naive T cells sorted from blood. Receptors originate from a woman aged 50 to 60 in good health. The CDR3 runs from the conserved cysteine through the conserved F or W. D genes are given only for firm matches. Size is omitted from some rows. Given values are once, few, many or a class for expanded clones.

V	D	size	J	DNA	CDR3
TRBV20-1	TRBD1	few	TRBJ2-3	TGCAGTGCCAGTAACGACAGGGGCCACCACACAGATACGCAGTATTTT	CSASNDRGHHTDTQYF
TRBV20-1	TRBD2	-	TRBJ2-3	TGCAGTGCTAGAGATCTTGGGCTAGCGGCCACAGATACGCAGTATTTT	CSARDLGLAATDTQYF
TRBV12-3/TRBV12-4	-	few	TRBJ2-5	TGTGCCAGCAGTTTGGCAGTACAAGAGACCCAGTACTTC	CASSLAVQETQYF
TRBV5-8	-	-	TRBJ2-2	TGTGCCAGCAGCTCCAGGGTCCCCGGGGAGCTGTTTTTT	CASSSRVPGELFF
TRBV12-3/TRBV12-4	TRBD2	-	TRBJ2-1	TGTGCCAGCAGGGGACTAGGATGGGGCAATGAGCAGTTCTTC	CASRGLGWGNEQFF
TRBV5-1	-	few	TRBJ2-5	TGTGCCAGCAGCACCGGGGCGAGGATGGAGACCCAGTACTTC	CASSTGARMETQYF
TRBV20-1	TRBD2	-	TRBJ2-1	TGCAGCGGTACTAGCGACTCCTACAATGAGCAGTTCTTC	CSGTSDSYNEQFF
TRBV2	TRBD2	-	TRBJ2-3	TGTGCCAGCAGGTCGACTAGCGGTGAAAGCACAGATACGCAGTATTTT	CASRSTSGESTDTQYF
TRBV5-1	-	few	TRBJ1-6	TGCGCCAGCAGCTTGGGCTCGGGGAGCAGGAATTCACCCCTCCACTTT	CASSLGSGSRNSPLHF
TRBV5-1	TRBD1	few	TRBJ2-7	TGCGCCAGCAGCTTGGACCTGGACAGGCCCTCCTACGAGCAGTACTTC	CASSLDLDRPSYEQYF
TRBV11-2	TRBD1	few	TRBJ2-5	TGTGCCAGCAGCCACAGGGGCGCGGTTCAAGAGACCCAGTACTTC	CASSHRGAVQETQYF
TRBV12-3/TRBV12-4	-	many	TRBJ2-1	TGTGCCAGCAGTACCACTATGGGTGAGCAGTTCTTC	CASSTTMGEQFF
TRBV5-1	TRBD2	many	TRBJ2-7	TGCGCCAGCAGCCCTCCCGGGACTAGACCTACCTCCTACGAGCAGTACTTC	CASSPPGTRPTSYEQYF
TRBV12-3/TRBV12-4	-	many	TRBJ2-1	TGTGCCAGCAGTTTCCGGGGGAATGAGCAGTTCTTC	CASSFRGNEQFF
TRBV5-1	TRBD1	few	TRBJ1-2	TGCGCCAGCAGTTTACGTACGACAGGGACCCGCTATGGCTACACCTTC	CASSLRTTGTRYGYTF
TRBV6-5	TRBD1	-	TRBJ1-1	TGTGCCAGCAGCCGTAACCCGGGACAGATCTTCACTGAAGCTTTCTTT	CASSRNPGQIFTEAFF
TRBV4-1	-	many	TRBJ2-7	TGCGCCAGCAGCCAAGAAAGACCGCTTGGACACGACGGCTACGAGCAGTACTTC	CASSQERPLGHDGYEQYF
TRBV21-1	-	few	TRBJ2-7	TGTGCCGCCCTAGGAGGGAGCTCCTACGAGCAGTACTTC	CAALGGSSYEQYF
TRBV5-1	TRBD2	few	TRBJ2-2	TGCGCCAGCAGCTCTCCTCGGGGTAGCGGGAACCTCAACACCGGGGAGCTGTTTTTT	CASSSPRGSGNLNTGELFF
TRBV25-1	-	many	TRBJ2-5	TGTGCCAGCGGTGGCCCGGGGACCGACCCCCAAGAGACCCAGTACTTC	CASGGPGTDPQETQYF
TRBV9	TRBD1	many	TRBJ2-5	TGTGCCAGCAGCGACCCGGGACAGGGCGGAGAGACCCAGTACTTC	CASSDPGQGGETQYF
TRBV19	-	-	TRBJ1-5	TGTGCCAGTAGTTGGGGGGATAGCAATCAGCCCCAGCATTTT	CASSWGDSNQPQHF